This TCR beta chain is drawn from a study of T cell clusters in autoimmune cytopenias. General study findings and limits: The cluster-lack signature was not seen for secondary cytopenia versus chronic lymphocytic leukemia. TRB repertoire shifts in secondary cytopenia and chronic lymphocytic leukemia mostly reflected lymphoma, not autoimmunity.

On this clonotype: What it binds is unknown.

TRB amplification used around 260 ng of peripheral blood genomic DNA. TRB was amplified by touch-down multiplex PCR, primer pools A and B combined. Reprocessing the multiplex PCR reads, TCRdb reports a single entry for every CDR3 protein and omits DNA. The sample has about 3,600 distinct CDR3 sequences. The sequencing sample was made of peripheral blood. The sequence was collected from a human donor with an autoimmune cytopenia or autoimmune hepatitis (not recorded which).

The CDR3 is CASTLEGGSGTEAFF. V and J are TRBV6-5 and TRBJ1-1; absent DNA, TCRdb's TRBD1 call cannot be checked. This CDR3 is 15 amino acids long. Germline-derived CDR1 and CDR2 are MNHEY and SVGAGI.